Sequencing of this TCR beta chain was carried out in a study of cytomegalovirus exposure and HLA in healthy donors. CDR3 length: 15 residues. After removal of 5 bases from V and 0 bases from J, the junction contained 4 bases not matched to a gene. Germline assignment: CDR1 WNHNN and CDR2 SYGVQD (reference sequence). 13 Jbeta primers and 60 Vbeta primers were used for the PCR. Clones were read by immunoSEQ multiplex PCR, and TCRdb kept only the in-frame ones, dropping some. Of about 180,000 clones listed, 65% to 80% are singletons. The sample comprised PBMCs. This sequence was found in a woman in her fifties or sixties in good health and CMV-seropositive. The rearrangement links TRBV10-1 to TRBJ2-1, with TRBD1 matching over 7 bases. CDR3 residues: CASSPDRSSYNEQFF. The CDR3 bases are TGCGCCAGCAGTCCGGACAGGAGCTCCTACAATGAGCAGTTCTTC.